This record covers a single T cell receptor (beta chain). This entry is derived from a study of blood T cell repertoires in COVID-19. The overall study: T cells, B-cell-depleted T cells, or PBMCs provided the cDNA or gDNA that served as material.

TCRdb's copy holds only in-frame clones and misses some; the assay was immunoSEQ multiplex PCR. The sample consists of under 500,000 clones, around 89% of them appearing once. Sequencing used peripheral blood. The source of this sequence is a woman between 25 and 40 years old with acute or convalescent COVID-19.

The CDR3 here is CASSLNGVYEQYF. CDR3 nucleotide sequence: TGTGCCAGCAGTTTAAACGGGGTCTACGAGCAGTACTTC. This chain joins TRBV27 and TRBJ2-7; the D gene is possibly TRBD2 (5 bases). CDR3 size: 13 residues. The V end was cut by 2 bases, the J end by 3 bases, with 8 bases between. Looked up from germline, CDR1 is MNHEY and CDR2 is SMNVEV (reference sequence).